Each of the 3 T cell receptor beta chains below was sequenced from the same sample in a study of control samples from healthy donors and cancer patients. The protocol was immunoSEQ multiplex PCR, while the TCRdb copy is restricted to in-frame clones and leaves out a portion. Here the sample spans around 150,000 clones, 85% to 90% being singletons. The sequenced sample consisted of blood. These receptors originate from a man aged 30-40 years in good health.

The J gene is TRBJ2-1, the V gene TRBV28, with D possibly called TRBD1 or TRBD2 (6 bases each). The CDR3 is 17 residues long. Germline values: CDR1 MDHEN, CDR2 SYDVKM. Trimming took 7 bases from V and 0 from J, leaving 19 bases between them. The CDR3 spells CASTSTTGTPSYNEQFF. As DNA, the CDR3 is TGTGCCAGCACCTCAACAACAGGGACTCCCTCCTACAATGAGCAGTTCTTC.

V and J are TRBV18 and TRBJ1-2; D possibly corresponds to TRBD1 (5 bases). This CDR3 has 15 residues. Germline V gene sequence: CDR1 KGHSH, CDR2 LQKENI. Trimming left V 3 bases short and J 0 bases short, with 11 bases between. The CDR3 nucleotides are TGTGCCAGCTCACCTCAGGGTTCGGCTAACTATGGCTACACCTTC. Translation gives CASSPQGSANYGYTF.

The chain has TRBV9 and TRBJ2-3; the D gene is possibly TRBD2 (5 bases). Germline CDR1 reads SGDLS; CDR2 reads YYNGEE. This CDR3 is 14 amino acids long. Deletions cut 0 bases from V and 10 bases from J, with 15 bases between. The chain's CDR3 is CASSVVSLGAAQYF. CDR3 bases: TGTGCCAGCAGCGTAGTCAGCTTGGGAGCGGCGCAGTATTTT.